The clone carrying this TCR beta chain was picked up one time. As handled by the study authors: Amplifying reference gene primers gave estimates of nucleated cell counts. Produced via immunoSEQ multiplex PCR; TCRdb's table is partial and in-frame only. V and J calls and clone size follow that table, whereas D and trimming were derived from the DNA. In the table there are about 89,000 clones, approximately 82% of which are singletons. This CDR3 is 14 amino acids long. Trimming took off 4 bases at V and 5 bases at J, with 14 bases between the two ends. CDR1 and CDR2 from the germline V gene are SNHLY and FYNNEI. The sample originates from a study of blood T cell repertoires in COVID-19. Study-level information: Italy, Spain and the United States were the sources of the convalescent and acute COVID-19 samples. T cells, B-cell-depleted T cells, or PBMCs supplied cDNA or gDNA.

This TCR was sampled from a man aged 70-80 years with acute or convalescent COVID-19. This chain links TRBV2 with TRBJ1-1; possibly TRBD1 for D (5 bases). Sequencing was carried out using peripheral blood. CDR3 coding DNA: TGTGCCAGCAGTGTTTTGGGGCAGCTTACTGAAGCTTTCTTT. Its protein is CASSVLGQLTEAFF.